This passage covers 9 T cell receptor beta chains from one sample sequenced in a study of T cells after yellow fever vaccination. TCRdb fed the 5' RACE reads into MiXCR, producing one record per CDR3 protein. The table shows 320,000 or so distinct CDR3 sequences, with 8% to 9.5% occurring only once. This specimen consisted of PBMCs, obtained about 41 days after the first yellow fever vaccination. The receptors stem from a man younger than 35 who received the YFV17D yellow fever vaccine.

There are a few counts of this clonotype. The gene calls are TRBV2 and TRBJ2-7; D perhaps matches TRBD2 (6 bases). CDR1 SNHLY and CDR2 FYNNEI come from the germline V gene. Trimming took 7 bases from V and 6 from J, leaving 16 bases between them. The CDR3 runs to 13 residues. The CDR3 coding sequence is TGTGCCAGCACCGACCAGGAGGGAGCCGAGCAGTACTTC. This encodes CASTDQEGAEQYF.

This clonotype was detected many times. The rearrangement uses TRBV12-3 or TRBV12-4 and TRBJ1-3, with D unclear. V shed 7 bases and J shed 0 bases, with 16 bases lying between them. CDR3 length equals 16 residues. The CDR3 reads CASTDPPLYSGNTIYF. CDR3 nucleotide sequence: TGTGCCAGCACTGACCCGCCCTTGTACTCTGGAAACACCATATATTTT.

The chain employs TRBV7-2 and TRBJ2-1; D is uncertain. The CDR3 loop spans 14 amino acids. Per the germline V gene, CDR1 is SGHTA and CDR2 is FQGNSA. The V end lost 1 base, the J end lost 6 bases, and 10 bases lay between the germline ends. In nucleotides, the CDR3 is TGTGCCAGCAGCTTAGTAGCCGCGATCAATGAGCAGTTCTTC. The encoded protein is CASSLVAAINEQFF.

This clonotype was recorded at least ten times. The chain carries TRBV18 and TRBJ2-7, with a weak D call TRBD1 (5 bases). Trimming pared 6 bases from V and 5 bases from J, leaving 8 bases between. Germline V gives CDR1 KGHSH, CDR2 LQKENI. The CDR3 consists of 11 residues. The CDR3 is CASSQGDEQYF. CDR3 DNA sequence: TGTGCCAGCTCCCAAGGGGACGAGCAGTACTTC. Supplemented by reference TRBV18 and TRBJ2-7, the full variable domain reads NAGVMQNPRHLVRRRGQEARLRCSPMKGHSHVYWYRQLPEEGLKFMVYLQKENIIDESGMPKERFSAEFPKEGPSILRIQQVVRGDSAAYFCASSQGDEQYFGPGTRLTVT.

This clonotype was counted only a few times. The chain is built from TRBV6-2 or TRBV6-3 and TRBJ1-5, with 9 nucleotides matching TRBD1. The CDR3 sequence is 15 residues long. Unmatched junction bases numbered 8, after V lost 5 bases and J lost 6 bases. Germline loops: CDR1 MNHEY, CDR2 SVGEGT. As DNA, the CDR3 is TGTGCCAGCAGTCCTCGGACAGGGGCGGCTCAGCCCCAGCATTTT. Translation: CASSPRTGAAQPQHF.

This rearrangement joins TRBV5-4 to TRBJ1-3, with D tentatively TRBD1 (6 bases). The CDR3 spans 15 residues. The V gene lost 0 bases and the J gene lost 4 bases, with 11 bases spanning the gap. Looked up from germline, CDR1 is SGHNT and CDR2 is YYREEE (reference sequence). Here the CDR3 DNA reads TGTGCCAGCAGCTTGGGTCCGGGGACAGGAAACACCATATATTTT. Protein product: CASSLGPGTGNTIYF.

The rearrangement links TRBV11-2 to TRBJ2-7; TRBD2 matches 7 bases. The CDR3 loop spans 15 amino acids. CDR1 is SGHAT and CDR2 is FQNNGV in the germline V gene. V shed 1 base and J 7 bases; nucleotides not matched to a gene: 10. The CDR3 sequence is CASSLVRGVSPEQYF. In nucleotides, the CDR3 is TGTGCCAGCAGCTTAGTCCGGGGGGTCTCACCAGAGCAGTACTTC.

The sample holds many counts of this clonotype. The CDR3 DNA follows: TGTGCCAGCAGTCCCCAAACCGACAGGGGATCCTACGAGCAGTACTTC. Encoded protein: CASSPQTDRGSYEQYF. V is TRBV12-3 or TRBV12-4 and J is TRBJ2-7; 8 bases agree with TRBD1. With 5 bases clipped from V and 1 base from J, the junction kept 10 bases outside the gene matches. CDR3 size: 16 residues.

This clonotype has just a few counts. This chain uses TRBV7-9 with TRBJ2-3; D not certain. The CDR3 extends over 14 amino acids. The V end lost 4 bases, the J end lost 0 bases, and 8 bases lay between the germline ends. CDR1 is SEHNR, CDR2 FQNEAQ, per germline (reference sequence). The CDR3 reads CASSWKESTDTQYF. The CDR3 DNA reads TGTGCCAGCAGCTGGAAAGAGAGCACAGATACGCAGTATTTT.